Below, 30 T cell receptor beta chains from the same sample are listed, as sequenced in a study of control samples from healthy donors and cancer patients. The protocol was immunoSEQ multiplex PCR, while the TCRdb copy is restricted to in-frame clones and leaves out a portion. The table has around 99,000 clones, 90% seen once. Sequencing used blood. The receptors derive from a human donor in good health. The donor label of this sample is uncertain.

The genes are TRBV6-5 and TRBJ1-4, with 8 bases fitting TRBD1. V shed 6 bases, J shed 8 bases, and the junction held 5 bases outside the gene matches. From germline, CDR1 is MNHEY and CDR2 SVGAGI. The CDR3 runs to 13 residues. The CDR3 DNA reads as TGTGCCAGCAGCGACAGGGGATACGAAAAACTGTTTTTT. Translating gives CASSDRGYEKLFF.

The chain links TRBV25-1 to TRBJ1-2; TRBD1 matches 7 bases. The CDR3 is made up of 14 amino acids. The V segment lost 4 bases and the J segment 2 bases; nucleotides outside the gene matches: 4. Germline CDR1 MGHDK, CDR2 SYGVNS. CDR3 sequence: CASSARGQNYGYTF. The CDR3 coding sequence is TGTGCCAGCAGTGCCCGGGGACAGAACTATGGCTACACCTTC.

The chain is built from TRBV10-3 and TRBJ1-1, with unresolved D. V lost 8 bases and J 0 bases, leaving 13 bases between the germline ends. This CDR3 is 14 amino acids long. The V gene's germline CDR1 is ENHRY and CDR2 SYGVKD. The CDR3 is CAIPGRTMNTEAFF. As DNA, the CDR3 is TGTGCCATCCCCGGACGGACCATGAACACTGAAGCTTTCTTT.

V and J are TRBV28 and TRBJ1-5, with D unclear. Germline-derived CDR1 and CDR2 are MDHEN and SYDVKM. The CDR3 has 14 amino acids. Trimming left V 7 bases short and J 7 bases short, with 17 bases between. This CDR3 is CASTLPHRRQPQHF. The CDR3 DNA sequence: TGTGCCAGCACCCTACCTCATCGGCGGCAGCCCCAGCATTTT.

This clone is a singleton in its sample. V gene TRBV6-5 combines with J gene TRBJ1-2; D is undetermined. Germline V gene lookup returns CDR1 MNHEY and CDR2 SVGAGI. Between the trimmed V and J ends, which lost 0 bases and 3 bases, there was a span of 5 bases. This CDR3 has 13 amino acids. The CDR3 here is CASSYSIDYGYTF. CDR3 coding DNA: TGTGCCAGCAGTTACTCGATAGACTATGGCTACACCTTC.

This CDR3 reads CASSYEETQYF. For the CDR3, the DNA is TGTGCCAGCAGTTACGAAGAGACCCAGTACTTC. The J gene is TRBJ2-5, the V gene TRBV2; no reliable D call. The germline V gene has CDR1 SNHLY and CDR2 FYNNEI. This CDR3 spans 11 amino acids. Trimming took off 5 bases at V and 3 bases at J, with 4 bases between the two ends.

The rearrangement joins TRBV14 to TRBJ2-1; 8 positions match TRBD1. This CDR3 is built from 17 residues. Looked up from germline, CDR1 is SGHDN and CDR2 is FVKESK. The V gene end was trimmed by 1 base and the J gene end by 6 bases; junction bases not matched to a gene: 11. CDR3 nucleotides: TGTGCCAGCAGCCAAGGGACCTGGACAGGGATGGCCAATGAGCAGTTCTTC. Translation gives CASSQGTWTGMANEQFF.

The V and J genes are TRBV7-8 and TRBJ1-5; D might be TRBD1 (6 bases). Trimming left V 4 bases short and J 0 bases short, with 10 bases between. This CDR3 has 15 amino acids. Germline V CDR1 and CDR2: SGHVS, FQNEAQ. The CDR3, as DNA: TGTGCCAGCAGCTCGGGACAATTTAGCAATCAGCCCCAGCATTTT. It yields the protein CASSSGQFSNQPQHF. Combining the CDR3 with reference TRBV7-8 and TRBJ1-5 gives the whole variable domain GAGVSQSPRYKVAKRGQDVALRCDPISGHVSLFWYQQALGQGPEFLTYFQNEAQLDKSGLPSDRFFAERPEGSVSTLKIQRTQQEDSAVYLCASSSGQFSNQPQHFGDGTRLSIL.

The chain is built from TRBV2 and TRBJ1-1; D remains ambiguous. Germline CDR1 is SNHLY and CDR2 is FYNNEI. The V end was cut by 5 bases, the J end by 7 bases, with 11 bases between. This CDR3 is 12 amino acids long. Written as DNA, the CDR3 is TGTGCCAGCAGTATCAAGGGCGATGAAGCTTTCTTT. Encoded protein: CASSIKGDEAFF.

The V call is TRBV12-5, the J call TRBJ1-1; 9 nucleotides agree with TRBD1. V lost 1 base to trimming and J lost 1 base; unmatched junction nucleotides: 4. The CDR3 spans 16 residues. CDR1 is LGHNT, CDR2 FRNRAP, per germline. This chain's CDR3 is CASGLGTGQGNTEAFF. Here the CDR3 DNA reads TGTGCTAGTGGTTTGGGCACGGGACAGGGGAACACTGAAGCTTTCTTT.

The chain is built from TRBV20-1 and TRBJ2-3; D perhaps matches TRBD2 (5 bases). Germline V gives CDR1 DFQATT, CDR2 SNEGSKA (reference sequence). V was pared by 1 base and J by 6 bases, with 5 bases between. This CDR3 spans 11 amino acids. CDR3 nucleotides: TGCAGTGCTAGAGGCGGGGATACGCAGTATTTT. Encoded protein: CSARGGDTQYF.

This rearrangement joins TRBV28 to TRBJ1-5; possible D gene TRBD1, 6 bases. Trimming removed 8 bases at V and 3 bases at J, with 14 bases between. Germline V gene lookup returns CDR1 MDHEN and CDR2 SYDVKM. The CDR3 covers 14 residues. The CDR3 DNA is TGTGCCAGCGGACTCCAGGGGAACAATCAGCCCCAGCATTTT. It translates to CASGLQGNNQPQHF.

This chain joins TRBV7-3 and TRBJ1-6; D is ambiguous. The V gene's germline CDR1 is SGHTA and CDR2 FQGTGA. The CDR3 contains 13 residues. V was shortened by 3 bases and J by 12 bases, with 12 bases between the two germline ends. The CDR3 sequence is CASSFDPGGPLHF. The CDR3 nucleotides read TGTGCCAGCAGCTTTGACCCGGGCGGACCCCTCCACTTT.

The CDR3 bases are TGTGCCAGCAGCTTAGATTCGGGGTACGAGCAGTACTTC. This codes for CASSLDSGYEQYF. This sequence joins TRBV11-2 and TRBJ2-7; perhaps TRBD2 as D (5 bases). Germline V gene lookup returns CDR1 SGHAT and CDR2 FQNNGV. The CDR3 has 13 amino acids. Trimming took 0 bases from V and 4 from J, leaving 7 bases between them.

Only a few counts were recorded for this clone. The chain couples TRBV9 to TRBJ1-1; TRBD1 matches at 8 bases. In germline, CDR1 is SGDLS, CDR2 YYNGEE. The V gene end was trimmed by 0 bases and the J gene end by 6 bases; junction bases not matched to a gene: 4. This CDR3 comprises 14 residues. In DNA form, the CDR3 reads TGTGCCAGCAGCGTAGCGACAGGGGACTCTGAAGCTTTCTTT. Protein: CASSVATGDSEAFF.

This clone was observed a handful of times. CDR3 region: CASSLWSRANTEAFF. CDR3 nucleotide sequence: TGTGCCAGCAGTTTATGGTCCAGGGCGAACACTGAAGCTTTCTTT. The chain combines TRBV28 with TRBJ1-1, with D possibly TRBD1 on 5 matching bases. CDR3 size: 15 residues. The germline gives CDR1 MDHEN, CDR2 SYDVKM. V was pared by 0 bases and J by 1 base, with 9 bases between.

The V and J genes are TRBV3-1 (or the pseudogene TRBV3-2) and TRBJ2-5; the match to TRBD2 covers 8 bases. The CDR3 covers 16 residues. Germline assignment: CDR1 LGHDT and CDR2 YNNKEL (reference sequence). Trimming took 1 base from V and 2 from J; bases not matched to a gene: 6. The CDR3 DNA is TGTGCCAGCAGCCAAGGGGTGGGCGGGGGGCAAGAGACCCAGTACTTC. The encoded protein is CASSQGVGGGQETQYF.

V is TRBV5-4 and J is TRBJ2-4; 10 bases align to TRBD2. Germline lookup yields CDR1 SGHNT and CDR2 YYREEE (reference sequence). After removal of 5 bases from V and 5 bases from J, the junction contained 1 base not matched to a gene. The CDR3 loop spans 13 amino acids. For the CDR3, the DNA is TGTGCCAGCAGAACTAGCGGGGAAAACATTCAGTACTTC. It encodes CASRTSGENIQYF.

The V and J genes are TRBV5-6 and TRBJ1-6; unclear D gene. Trimming removed 3 bases from V and 0 bases from J, with 7 bases in between. This CDR3 has 15 amino acids. Germline CDR1 reads SGHDT; CDR2 reads YYEEEE. CDR3 coding DNA: TGTGCCAGCAGCTATCGTGTCTCCTATAATTCACCCCTCCACTTT. Translated, it gives CASSYRVSYNSPLHF. Full variable domain (remainder filled in from reference TRBV5-6 and TRBJ1-6): DAGVTQSPTHLIKTRGQQVTLRCSPKSGHDTVSWYQQALGQGPQFIFQYYEEEERQRGNFPDRFSGHQFPNYSSELNVNALLLGDSALYLCASSYRVSYNSPLHFGNGTRLTVT.

This chain links TRBV25-1 with TRBJ1-2; 9 nucleotides match TRBD1. The CDR3 runs to 17 residues. CDR1 and CDR2 (germline): MGHDK, SYGVNS. V trimming: 3 bases; J trimming: 3 bases; junction bases outside the gene matches: 11. CDR3 in amino acids: CASSDAGQGGMDYGYTF. The CDR3 DNA follows: TGTGCCAGCAGTGACGCGGGACAGGGCGGGATGGACTATGGCTACACCTTC.

The chain links TRBV6-6 to TRBJ1-5, with D uncertain. V lost 5 bases and J 5 bases, leaving 7 bases between the germline ends. Germline CDR1 and CDR2: MNHNY and SVGAGI (reference sequence). The CDR3 runs to 12 residues. DNA for the CDR3: TGTGCCAGCAGTGACAACGATCAGCCCCAGCATTTT. Amino acids: CASSDNDQPQHF.

The rearrangement joins TRBV6-5 to TRBJ1-2, with D unresolved. V gave up 4 bases and J gave up 8 bases, with 20 bases separating them. Germline lookup yields CDR1 MNHEY and CDR2 SVGAGI. The CDR3 extends over 15 amino acids. The CDR3 nucleotides are TGTGCCAGCAGTTCCCCTCGAACACTTGGGAAGGGCTACACCTTC. As protein: CASSSPRTLGKGYTF.

The V and J genes are TRBV6-5 and TRBJ1-4, with a possible D match to TRBD1 (6 bases). This CDR3 has 14 residues. The V and J ends lost 2 bases and 6 bases respectively, with 10 bases between them. Germline-derived CDR1 and CDR2 are MNHEY and SVGAGI. This CDR3 reads CASSYGGQYEKLFF. Written as DNA, the CDR3 is TGTGCCAGCAGTTACGGGGGGCAATATGAAAAACTGTTTTTT.

CDR3 region: CASNGPGQGENEQFF. Written as DNA, the CDR3 is TGCGCCAGCAATGGCCCGGGACAGGGTGAAAATGAGCAGTTCTTC. This sequence joins TRBV5-1 and TRBJ2-1; 9 bases line up with TRBD1. The ends lost 6 bases at V and 7 bases at J; junction bases unmatched: 11. The CDR3 runs 15 residues. Germline V gene lookup returns CDR1 SGHRS and CDR2 YFSETQ. The variable domain in full, completed from reference TRBV5-1 and TRBJ2-1, reads KAGVTQTPRYLIKTRGQQVTLSCSPISGHRSVSWYQQTPGQGLQFLFEYFSETQRNKGNFPGRFSGRQFSNSRSEMNVSTLELGDSALYLCASNGPGQGENEQFFGPGTRLTVL.

With regard to this clone: The sample contains more than one DNA sequence encoding this CDR3. The chain employs TRBV5-1 and TRBJ1-3; D remains ambiguous. Germline values: CDR1 SGHRS, CDR2 YFSETQ. Trimming took 4 bases from V and 0 from J, leaving 5 bases between them. The CDR3 is 13 amino acids. CDR3 coding DNA: TGCGCCAGCAGCCGGGACTCTGGAAACACCATATATTTT. It codes for CASSRDSGNTIYF.

The chain is built from TRBV14 and TRBJ1-2; TRBD1 might be the D (5 bases). Germline CDR1 SGHDN, CDR2 FVKESK. V lost 4 bases, J lost 4 bases, and 10 bases lay in between. The CDR3 is 13 residues long. The CDR3 protein is CASSPLTVYGYTF. The CDR3 bases are TGTGCCAGCAGCCCCCTGACAGTCTATGGCTACACCTTC.

V usage is TRBV5-6 and J usage is TRBJ2-5; D gene uncertain. CDR1 is SGHDT and CDR2 is YYEEEE in the germline V gene. V lost 6 bases and J lost 2, with 20 bases in between. CDR3 length equals 16 residues. CDR3 sequence reads: CASNLLRGARQETQYF. CDR3 nucleotide sequence: TGTGCCAGCAACTTACTTCGAGGAGCAAGGCAAGAGACCCAGTACTTC.

This rearrangement joins TRBV5-1 to TRBJ2-3, with TRBD2 matching over 9 bases. Per the germline V gene, CDR1 is SGHRS and CDR2 is YFSETQ. The CDR3 spans 15 residues. J gave up 1 base and V 6 bases, and 6 bases lay outside the gene matches. In DNA, the CDR3 is TGCGCCAGCAAATCTAGCGGGGCCCGCACAGATACGCAGTATTTT. Amino acid sequence: CASKSSGARTDTQYF.

This clone showed up just once. This sequence joins TRBV2 and TRBJ1-3; D unresolved. V was pared by 3 bases and J by 2 bases, with 2 bases between. The germline V gene has CDR1 SNHLY and CDR2 FYNNEI. There are 12 residues in the CDR3. CDR3 sequence reads: CASSDAGNTIYF. CDR3 coding DNA: TGTGCCAGCAGTGATGCTGGAAACACCATATATTTT. The full variable domain, rest sourced from reference TRBV2 and TRBJ1-3, is EPEVTQTPSHQVTQMGQEVILRCVPISNHLYFYWYRQILGQKVEFLVSFYNNEISEKSEIFDDQFSVERPDGSNFTLKIRSTKLEDSAMYFCASSDAGNTIYFGEGSWLTVV.

The rearrangement joins TRBV11-2 to TRBJ2-2, with D hard to call. CDR1 SGHAT and CDR2 FQNNGV come from the germline V gene. The CDR3 has 15 amino acids. V lost 5 bases and J 2 bases, leaving 12 bases between the germline ends. For the CDR3, the DNA is TGTGCCAGCAGCCAAGAAGGAATAAACACCGGGGAGCTGTTTTTT. It specifies CASSQEGINTGELFF.